These 24 T cell receptor beta chains were all obtained from the same sample, sequenced in a study of OX40 agonist ivuxolimab in advanced cancers. The protocol was immunoSEQ multiplex PCR, while the TCRdb copy is restricted to in-frame clones and leaves out a portion. The data show approximately 60,000 clones, 75% to 85% seen once. The starting material was CD4+ or CD8+ T cells sorted from blood, obtained in a trial of the OX40 agonist ivuxolimab. These TCRs come from an adult with an advanced solid tumor such as melanoma, head and neck, liver or kidney cancer.

The V and J genes are TRBV7-9 and TRBJ2-7, with 9 positions matching TRBD1. Losses at the gene ends were 5 bases for V and 4 bases for J; bases not matched to a gene: 6. The CDR3 spans 14 residues. From germline, CDR1 is SEHNR and CDR2 FQNEAQ (reference sequence). The CDR3 DNA reads TGTGCCAGCAGCGGAGGGACAGGGAAGTACGAGCAGTACTTC. Translation gives CASSGGTGKYEQYF. Drawing the rest from reference TRBV7-9 and TRBJ2-7, the complete variable domain is DTGVSQNPRHKITKRGQNVTFRCDPISEHNRLYWYRQTLGQGPEFLTYFQNEAQLEKSRLLSDRFSAERPKGSFSTLEIQRTEQGDSAMYLCASSGGTGKYEQYFGPGTRLTVT.

Worth noting for this clone: This clone may be a read error of a much larger clone one base away. In the same sample, other DNA sequences code for this CDR3. This chain links TRBV5-1 with TRBJ1-2, with D perhaps TRBD1 (5 bases). This CDR3 comprises 15 residues. Germline V gives CDR1 SGHRS, CDR2 YFSETQ. CDR3 sequence (DNA): TGCGCTAGCAGCTCGGGGGTCGAGGGAAACTATGGCTACACCTTC. It yields the protein CASSSGVEGNYGYTF.

The chain is built from TRBV11-3 and TRBJ2-1, with 10 positions matching TRBD2. CDR1 and CDR2 from the germline V gene are SGHNT and YENEEA. The CDR3 sequence is 13 residues long. With V trimmed by 5 bases and J by 10 bases, 5 bases remained unmatched. CDR3 nucleotides: TGTGCCAGCAGCCCCGGACTAGCGGTAGAGCAGTTCTTC. This sequence encodes CASSPGLAVEQFF.

The CDR3 DNA reads TGTGCCAGCAGCCGAGAGGGGGGAGCCATCACCGGGGAGCTGTTTTTT. This gives the protein CASSREGGAITGELFF. The rearrangement joins TRBV4-2 to TRBJ2-2, with D perhaps matching TRBD1 or TRBD2 (6 bases each). Between the trimmed V and J ends, which lost 4 bases and 4 bases, there was a span of 16 bases. CDR3 length: 16 residues. Germline values: CDR1 LGHNA, CDR2 YNFKEQ.

The chain carries TRBV7-2 and TRBJ2-1, with 7 nucleotides matching TRBD1. The V and J ends lost 5 bases and 4 bases, in that order; junction bases with no gene match: 5. Per germline, CDR1 SGHTA and CDR2 FQGNSA. This CDR3 comprises 14 residues. CDR3 amino acids: CASSGKTGYNEQFF. CDR3 DNA sequence: TGTGCCAGCAGCGGCAAGACAGGGTACAATGAGCAGTTCTTC.

The genes are TRBV10-3 and TRBJ2-7; D tentatively fits TRBD1 or TRBD2 (6 bases each). The CDR3 spans 14 residues. The V and J ends lost 8 bases and 4 bases respectively, with 18 bases between them. Germline V gene sequence: CDR1 ENHRY, CDR2 SYGVKD. CDR3 protein: CAIGRRGAGYEQYF. For the CDR3, the DNA is TGTGCCATCGGTAGGAGGGGGGCGGGATACGAGCAGTACTTC.

This clone was seen only once. The same CDR3 arises from other DNA sequences in this sample as well. This chain connects TRBV5-1 to TRBJ2-7; TRBD1 agrees at 12 bases. This CDR3 comprises 16 residues. V was pared by 4 bases and J by 1 base, with 6 bases of the junction left unmatched. Germline CDR1 and CDR2: SGHRS and YFSETQ. The CDR3 DNA reads TGCGCCAGCAGCCCGGGACAGGGGGCAATTTCCTACGAGCAGTACTTC. Translating it yields CASSPGQGAISYEQYF.

V is TRBV19 and J is TRBJ2-7, with 10 bases matching TRBD1. The germline V gene has CDR1 LNHDA and CDR2 SQIVND (reference sequence). V was clipped by 8 bases and J by 1 base; unmatched bases: 11. The CDR3 has 16 amino acids. CDR3 region: CASASLRGQGSYEQYF. The CDR3 DNA reads TGTGCCAGTGCTTCCCTTCGGGGACAGGGGTCCTACGAGCAGTACTTC.

This chain links TRBV7-2 with TRBJ1-1; no clear D. V was cut by 3 bases and J by 0 bases, with 8 bases left in between. CDR1 SGHTA and CDR2 FQGNSA come from the germline V gene. The CDR3 length is 14 residues. CDR3 in amino acids: CASSLLILNTEAFF. In DNA form, the CDR3 reads TGTGCCAGCAGCTTGTTGATACTGAACACTGAAGCTTTCTTT.

V and J are TRBV19 and TRBJ1-4; D gene unclear. Deletions cut 6 bases from V and 2 bases from J, with 10 bases between. Germline V CDR1 and CDR2: LNHDA, SQIVND (reference sequence). The CDR3 sequence is 14 residues long. The CDR3 DNA reads as TGTGCCAGTAGCCTAGCTTGGACTAATGAAAAACTGTTTTTT. Translation gives CASSLAWTNEKLFF. Based on the CDR3 plus reference TRBV19 and TRBJ1-4, the full variable domain is DGGITQSPKYLFRKEGQNVTLSCEQNLNHDAMYWYRQDPGQGLRLIYYSQIVNDFQKGDIAEGYSVSREKKESFPLTVTSAQKNPTAFYLCASSLAWTNEKLFFGSGTQLSVL.

This chain joins TRBV18 and TRBJ2-5; 9 bases are a match to TRBD2. The V segment lost 8 bases and the J segment 5 bases; nucleotides outside the gene matches: 12. The CDR3 is made up of 15 amino acids. CDR1 KGHSH and CDR2 LQKENI come from the germline V gene. In DNA, the CDR3 is TGTGCCAGCGACTCGGCGCGGGAGGGTGGTGAGACCCAGTACTTC. Its protein product is CASDSAREGGETQYF.

V is TRBV5-5 and J is TRBJ1-1; weak D call: TRBD1 (6 bases). This CDR3 spans 14 amino acids. Trimming shortened V by 2 bases and J by 5 bases, and 13 bases separated the two germline ends. Germline V gene lookup returns CDR1 SGHKS and CDR2 YYEKEE (reference sequence). The CDR3 region has the DNA TGTGCCAGCAGCTTCTACGGGGGGCGGACTGAAGCTTTCTTT. As protein: CASSFYGGRTEAFF.

V usage is TRBV6-5 and J usage is TRBJ2-5, with D possibly TRBD1 on 5 matching bases. The CDR3 totals 12 residues. The germline V and J ends were trimmed by 7 bases and 2 bases, with 8 bases remaining between them. From germline, CDR1 is MNHEY and CDR2 SVGAGI. Here the CDR3 reads CASMRQQETQYF. CDR3 coding DNA: TGTGCCAGCATGCGACAGCAAGAGACCCAGTACTTC.

The CDR3 sequence is CASSLSYQEGTQYF. The CDR3 DNA reads TGTGCCAGCAGTTTATCGTACCAAGAGGGGACCCAGTACTTC. V and J are TRBV27 and TRBJ2-5; TRBD2 is a possible D gene (5 bases). This CDR3 has 14 amino acids. Germline V lookup: CDR1 MNHEY, CDR2 SMNVEV (reference sequence). Trimming cost V 0 bases and J 7 bases, with 12 bases left between them.

This chain joins TRBV9 and TRBJ2-5, with D unclear. The CDR3 sequence is 14 residues long. The germline gives CDR1 SGDLS, CDR2 YYNGEE. Trimming removed 4 bases from V and 1 base from J, with 11 bases in between. Here the CDR3 reads CASSPSSAQETQYF. In DNA, the CDR3 is TGTGCCAGCAGCCCTTCTAGTGCCCAAGAGACCCAGTACTTC.

The chain joins TRBV5-1 to TRBJ2-7; the D gene could be TRBD1 or TRBD2 (5 bases each). The CDR3 has 14 amino acids. The V gene's germline CDR1 is SGHRS and CDR2 YFSETQ. The V end was cut by 3 bases, the J end by 3 bases, with 13 bases between. CDR3: CASSWNRDGYEQYF. CDR3 bases: TGCGCCAGCAGCTGGAACCGGGACGGCTACGAGCAGTACTTC.

CDR3 residues: CASSLARYNEQFF. As DNA, the CDR3 is TGCGCCAGCAGCTTGGCTAGATACAATGAGCAGTTCTTC. The J gene is TRBJ2-1, the V gene TRBV5-1; D not resolved. V shed 0 bases and J shed 4 bases, with 5 bases lying between them. The length of the CDR3 is 13 residues. CDR1 is SGHRS and CDR2 is YFSETQ in the germline V gene. Looking up the rest from reference TRBV5-1 and TRBJ2-1 gives the full variable domain: KAGVTQTPRYLIKTRGQQVTLSCSPISGHRSVSWYQQTPGQGLQFLFEYFSETQRNKGNFPGRFSGRQFSNSRSEMNVSTLELGDSALYLCASSLARYNEQFFGPGTRLTVL.

V and J are TRBV18 and TRBJ2-3; D unresolved. V was trimmed by 6 bases and J by 0 bases, leaving 7 bases between them. There are 13 residues in the CDR3. Germline loops: CDR1 KGHSH, CDR2 LQKENI. The CDR3 spells CASSGGSTDTQYF. CDR3 in DNA: TGTGCCAGCTCGGGCGGAAGCACAGATACGCAGTATTTT.

With regard to this clone: A junction end diverges from the germline sequence, so it may reflect a read error. V usage is TRBV6-1 and J usage is TRBJ1-1; the D gene is possibly TRBD1 (5 bases). Per germline, CDR1 MNHNS and CDR2 SASEGT. The CDR3 consists of 11 residues. Here the CDR3 reads CASSESPGRPF. CDR3 in DNA: TGTGCCAGCAGTGAATCCCCGGGACGCCCGTTT.

The V gene is TRBV5-1, the J gene TRBJ1-1; a possible D gene is TRBD1 (5 bases). Deletions cut 0 bases from V and 3 bases from J, with 9 bases between. Germline loops: CDR1 SGHRS, CDR2 YFSETQ. The CDR3 is 14 amino acids. DNA of the CDR3: TGCGCCAGCAGCTTGGTTCGGGGCGACACTGAAGCTTTCTTT. This translates into CASSLVRGDTEAFF.

V and J are TRBV29-1 and TRBJ2-1, with no clear D. The V and J ends lost 3 bases and 7 bases respectively, with 13 bases between them. CDR3 length: 13 residues. Per germline, CDR1 SQVTM and CDR2 ANQGSEA. The CDR3 DNA is TGCAGCGTTGAGAGAGCGCGTTTGAATGAGCAGTTCTTC. It encodes CSVERARLNEQFF.

The chain recombines TRBV27 with TRBJ1-2; 11 bases line up with TRBD1. The CDR3 loop spans 19 amino acids. V was clipped by 5 bases and J by 5 bases; unmatched bases: 19. Germline V gene sequence: CDR1 MNHEY, CDR2 SMNVEV (reference sequence). CDR3 coding DNA: TGTGCCAGCAGTCTAAGGCGGGACAGGGGGAGATATGGGGTTTATGGCTACACCTTC. This encodes CASSLRRDRGRYGVYGYTF.

This clone was detected only a few times. The CDR3 coding sequence is TGCAGTGCTCTCAAACCCGGAGAGCAGTACTTC. Residues: CSALKPGEQYF. The chain is built from TRBV20-1 and TRBJ2-7; D not certain. CDR1 and CDR2 (germline): DFQATT, SNEGSKA (reference sequence). This CDR3 is built from 11 residues. V gave up 5 bases and J gave up 7 bases, with 12 bases separating them.

This sequence joins TRBV7-2 and TRBJ1-5; D not certain. Germline V lookup: CDR1 SGHTA, CDR2 FQGNSA. The CDR3 covers 13 residues. V was trimmed by 3 bases and J by 5 bases, leaving 8 bases between them. CDR3 in DNA: TGTGCCAGCAGCTTCTCAAGGGATCAGCCCCAGCATTTT. Translated, it gives CASSFSRDQPQHF.